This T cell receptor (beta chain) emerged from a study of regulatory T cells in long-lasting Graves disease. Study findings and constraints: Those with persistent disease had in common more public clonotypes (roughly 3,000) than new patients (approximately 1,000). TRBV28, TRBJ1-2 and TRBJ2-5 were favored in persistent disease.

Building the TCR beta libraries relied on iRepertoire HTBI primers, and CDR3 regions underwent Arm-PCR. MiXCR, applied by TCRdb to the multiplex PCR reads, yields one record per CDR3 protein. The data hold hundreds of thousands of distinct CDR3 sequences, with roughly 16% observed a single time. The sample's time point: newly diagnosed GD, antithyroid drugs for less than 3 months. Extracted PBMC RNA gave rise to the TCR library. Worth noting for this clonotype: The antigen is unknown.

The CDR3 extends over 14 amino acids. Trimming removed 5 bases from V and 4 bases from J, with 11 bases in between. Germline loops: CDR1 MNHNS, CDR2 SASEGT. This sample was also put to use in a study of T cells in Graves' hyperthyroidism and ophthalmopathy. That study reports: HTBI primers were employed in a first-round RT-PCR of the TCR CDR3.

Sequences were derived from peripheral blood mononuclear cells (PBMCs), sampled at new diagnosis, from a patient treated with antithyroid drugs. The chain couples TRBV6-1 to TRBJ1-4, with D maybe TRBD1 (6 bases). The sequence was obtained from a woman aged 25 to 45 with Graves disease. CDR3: CASSRTAYNEKLFF. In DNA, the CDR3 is TGTGCCAGCAGTCGGACAGCTTATAATGAAAAACTGTTTTTT.